This TCR beta chain originates from a study of blood T cell repertoires in COVID-19. Turning to the study itself: The samples span acute and convalescent COVID-19 from the United States, Italy and Spain.

In the original workflow: Reference gene primers were amplified, and this amplification served to estimate nucleated cell counts. Clones were sequenced by immunoSEQ multiplex PCR, and TCRdb holds only the in-frame ones, with some missing. The DNA was the basis for D and trimming; V, J and clone size are from that table. Of approximately 160,000 clones detected, 76% appear once; the ten largest clones hold around 3.5%. V was clipped by 7 bases and J by 6 bases; unmatched bases: 9. Germline V gene lookup returns CDR1 ENHRY and CDR2 SYGVKD. The CDR3 loop spans 14 amino acids. The TCR was taken from a woman at least 80 years old with acute or convalescent COVID-19. J is TRBJ2-1 and V is TRBV10-3; 7 bases are shared with TRBD2. Sequencing input: peripheral blood. CDR3 nucleotide sequence: TGTGCCATCAACCCGGGAGCGGGAAGCAATGAGCAGTTCTTC. It is translated as CAINPGAGSNEQFF.